This TCR beta chain was captured by sequencing in a study of CD8+ T cells in alopecia areata (dated by TCRdb to the late 2010s). Study-level background: The treated patients took part in an open-label pilot trial in which moderate-to-severe alopecia areata was treated with oral tofacitinib at 5 to 10 mg twice daily. In humans, TCRbeta sequencing was performed on scalp tissue and on sorted CD4+ and CD8+ peripheral blood T cells from healthy controls and from patients with patchy or totalis/universalis alopecia areata. Tofacitinib was administered for 6 to 18 months, and 6 months of follow-up off drug were then conducted to assess delayed response and recurrence. Scalp clonality was compared across normal scalp (n=4), patchy alopecia areata scalp (n=8), and alopecia totalis/universalis scalp (n=8). High-throughput TCRbeta sequencing was used to examine T cell clonal expansion in alopecia areata in both the C3H/HeJ mouse model and human patients. RNA was obtained with the PAXgene miRNA kit for fixed scalp, the miRNeasy kit for PBMCs, and the RNeasy kit for mouse skin. TCRbeta CDR3 regions were amplified by immunoSEQ multiplex PCR with 35 Vbeta forward and 13 Jbeta reverse primers. Patients on tofacitinib were biopsied at baseline and after 4 and 24 weeks of treatment, and several of the patients also had a later scalp biopsy. In treated patients, disease severity was measured using the SALT score, which gives the percentage of scalp surface area affected. Beyond this particular receptor, the publication reports: The treated cohort was small, with a single nonresponder, so links between baseline CD8+ expansion and response need larger studies. Tofacitinib significantly decreased scalp clonality and the number of expanded CD8+ clones among the top 100 scalp clones. Compared with normal scalp, lesional scalp had higher clonality and more expanded CD8+ clones, particularly in alopecia totalis/universalis, a pattern that suggests antigenic drive. Shared TCR sequences between patients were less evident than in mice, which may be partly attributable to HLA diversity in the patient population. Many expanded lesional clones persisted in scalp and blood during tofacitinib treatment, which may partly explain relapse after stopping treatment. Unlike mouse skin, where gammadelta T cells dominate, normal human skin contains resident alphabeta T cells that get sequenced too, which complicates analysis of the scalp TCR repertoire.

Per the germline V gene, SGHDT is the CDR1 and YYEEEE is the CDR2. The CDR3 has 16 amino acids, counting both end residues. Only the CDR3 region is kept as DNA, spanning 48 bases read in frame from base 1. V was cut back by 0 bases and J by 0 bases, leaving a gap of 7 bases between them. Library creation used the immunoSEQ multiplex PCR assay. RNA was extracted from all samples and reverse transcribed into cDNA as template for TCR sequencing. SuperScript III was used for first-strand cDNA synthesis, primed with a 2:1 mix of oligo-dT and random hexamers. A synthetic immune receptor repertoire was used to gauge amplification bias, and whatever bias remained was removed computationally. Regarding the original processing steps: Raw reads were preprocessed to remove errors, and CDR3 was defined according to IMGT conventions as the region from the conserved cysteine to phenylalanine. Clonality was computed as 1 minus the Shannon entropy, with the entropy normalized by log2 of the number of productive unique TCRs. Whether each scalp clone was CD4 or CD8 was inferred by checking scalp TCRbeta sequences against the CD4 and CD8 repertoires from sorted blood. The immuneACCESS repertoire file appears here via TCRdb, limited to in-frame rearrangements. These files lack a portion of the clones; in checked studies, under half of the deficit traces to unresolved V genes, and the cause of the others is not known. V and J calls and clone size are as listed in that table; D and trimming were resolved from the DNA. This sample lists approximately 200,000 clones; about 62% were detected once. The leading ten clones occupy more than 5.5% of the sample.

Taken with the paper, the label for time point translates to: around 26 weeks on oral tofacitinib. The sample's treatment or condition label, decoded: oral pan-JAK inhibitor, 5-10 mg twice daily. Lesional scalp punch biopsies and peripheral blood were obtained from alopecia areata patients. PBMCs were separated by density centrifugation and stained for CD3, CD4 and CD8, after which CD4+ and CD8+ T cells were sorted on a FACSAria. On this clone: Its target antigen remains unknown. Since no conserved phenylalanine or tryptophan closes the CDR3, a read error is the likely cause.

This sequence originates from a human donor with alopecia areata. This sample comprised CD4+ T cells sorted from blood, obtained at week 24, from a patient treated with tofacitinib. In this chain, TRBV5-6 is recombined with TRBJ2-6; the D gene cannot be resolved reliably. In nucleotide form, the sequence is TGTGCCAGCAGCTTGGAGTCGCTCTCTGGGGCCAACGTCCTGACTTCC. It translates to CASSLESLSGANVLTS.